Listed here are 4 T cell receptor beta chains from one sample, sequenced in a study of T cell repertoires in cytomegalovirus infection. Their antigens remain unidentified. TCRdb passed the reads through MiXCR, listing each CDR3 protein once. Of hundreds of thousands of distinct CDR3 sequences listed, roughly 30% were seen once; the top ten hold roughly an eighth. The input for sequencing was cultured CD8+ T cells from PBMCs, taken from culture after CMV antigen stimulation. The receptors shown here come from a human donor in good health (CMV status not recorded). Some clones in this sample may be carry-over from other donors' samples.

This clonotype showed up just a few times. The chain combines TRBV27 with TRBJ2-1; TRBD2 agrees at 8 bases. The CDR3 spans 15 residues. Per the germline V gene, CDR1 is MNHEY and CDR2 is SMNVEV (reference sequence). J gave up 5 bases and V 2 bases, and 5 bases lay outside the gene matches. Written as DNA, the CDR3 is TGTGCCAGCAGTTTAAGTAGCGGGATCCACAATGAGCAGTTCTTC. Protein product: CASSLSSGIHNEQFF.

V and J are TRBV7-9 and TRBJ2-2; D is unclear. The CDR3 loop spans 12 amino acids. V lost 7 bases and J 9 bases, leaving 12 bases between the germline ends. The V gene's germline CDR1 is SEHNR and CDR2 FQNEAQ (reference sequence). The CDR3 reads CASNPLSRELFF. The CDR3 coding sequence is TGTGCCAGCAACCCATTGTCCAGGGAGCTGTTTTTT.

This clonotype was detected only once. V and J are TRBV5-5 and TRBJ1-2; D not certain. The V end was cut by 0 bases, the J end by 4 bases, with 16 bases between. The V gene's germline CDR1 is SGHKS and CDR2 YYEKEE (reference sequence). The CDR3 is 16 amino acids. DNA for the CDR3: TGTGCCAGCAGCTTGGCCATGAATGTGGCAGGCTATGGCTACACCTTC. Its protein product is CASSLAMNVAGYGYTF.

For this clonotype: This may be a read error: a much more frequent sequence differs by one nucleotide. The chain links TRBV24-1 to TRBJ2-1, with TRBD2 matching over 8 bases. The germline V gene encodes CDR1 KGHDR and CDR2 SFDVKD. The CDR3 is 18 amino acids. The CDR3 region is CATSDSAGGFSSYNEHFF. The CDR3 DNA is TGTGCCACCAGTGATTCCGCGGGGGGCTTCAGCTCCTACAATGAGCATTTCTTC.